This TCR beta chain was sequenced for a study of T cell responses to AZD1222 COVID-19 vaccine. Study results and caveats: Sampling that yielded the repertoires occurred only after the peak T cell response.

The V segment lost 4 bases and the J segment 1 base; nucleotides outside the gene matches: 10. Germline V gives CDR1 SGHDT, CDR2 YYEEEE. The CDR3 has 17 residues. The protocol was immunoSEQ multiplex PCR, while the TCRdb copy is restricted to in-frame clones and leaves out a portion. This sample has approximately 70,000 clones, with over 70% found just once. This clone occurred once. Its target is unknown. The specimen was peripheral blood, collected 28 days after the second AZD1222 dose. This TCR was sampled from an adult who received the AZD1222 COVID-19 vaccine. V gene TRBV5-6 combines with J gene TRBJ2-7; 11 bases line up with TRBD1. The CDR3 bases are TGTGCCAGCAGCCCCGGACAGGGGGCGGTTAATTCCTACGAGCAGTACTTC. Protein: CASSPGQGAVNSYEQYF.